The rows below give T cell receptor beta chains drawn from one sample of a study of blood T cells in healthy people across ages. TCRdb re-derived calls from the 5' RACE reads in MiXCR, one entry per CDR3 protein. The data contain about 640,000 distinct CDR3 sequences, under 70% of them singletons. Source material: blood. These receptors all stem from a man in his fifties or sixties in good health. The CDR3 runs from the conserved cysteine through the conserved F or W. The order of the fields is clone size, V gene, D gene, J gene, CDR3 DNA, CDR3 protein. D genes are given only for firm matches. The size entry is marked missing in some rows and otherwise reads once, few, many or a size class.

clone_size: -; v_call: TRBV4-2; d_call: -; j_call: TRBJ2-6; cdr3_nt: TGTGCCAGCAGCCAAGATTGGGGCCATGGGGCCAACGTCCTGACTTTC; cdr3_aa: CASSQDWGHGANVLTF
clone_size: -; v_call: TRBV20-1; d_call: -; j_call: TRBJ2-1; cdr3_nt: TGCAGTGCACCCCGACTGGCAGAGCGGTTCTTC; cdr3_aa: CSAPRLAERFF
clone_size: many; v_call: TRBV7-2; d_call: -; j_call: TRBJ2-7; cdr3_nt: TGTGCCAGCAGCTTCGGCACAGGGTTCGACGAGCAGTACTTC; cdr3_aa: CASSFGTGFDEQYF
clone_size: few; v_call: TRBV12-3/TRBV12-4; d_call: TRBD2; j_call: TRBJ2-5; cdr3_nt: TGTGCCAGCAGTGTAAGCGGGGAGGAGACCCAGTACTTC; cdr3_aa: CASSVSGEETQYF
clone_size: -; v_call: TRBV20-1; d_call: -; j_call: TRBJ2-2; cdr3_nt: TGCAGTGCTAGCGGGGGACCCACCGGGGAGCTGTTTTTT; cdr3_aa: CSASGGPTGELFF
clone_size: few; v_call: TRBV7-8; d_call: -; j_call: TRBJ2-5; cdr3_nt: TGTGCCAGCAGCTTAGCGGGGGAGTTCAGGGAGACCCAGTACTTC; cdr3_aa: CASSLAGEFRETQYF
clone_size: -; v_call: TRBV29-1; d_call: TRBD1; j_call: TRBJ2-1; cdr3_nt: TGCAGCGTTTCGTACGTCAGGTTTAGGGGGCCGAATGAGCAGTTCTTC; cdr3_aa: CSVSYVRFRGPNEQFF
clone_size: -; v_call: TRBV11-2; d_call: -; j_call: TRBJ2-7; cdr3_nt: TGTGCCAGCGGAGATGGGACAACCACCTACGAGCAGTACTTC; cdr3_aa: CASGDGTTTYEQYF
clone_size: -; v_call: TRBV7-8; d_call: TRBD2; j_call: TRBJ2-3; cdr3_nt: TGTGCCAGCAGCCCCTGGAGCGGGGAGGGGACAGATACGCAGTATTTT; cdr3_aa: CASSPWSGEGTDTQYF
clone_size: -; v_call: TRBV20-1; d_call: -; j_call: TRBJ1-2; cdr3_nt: TGCAGTGCTAGAGATCGGGGGGGAGGCTACACCTTC; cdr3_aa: CSARDRGGGYTF
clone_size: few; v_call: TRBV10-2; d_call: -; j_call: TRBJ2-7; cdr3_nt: TGCGCCAGCGGGGCAGGTCTACTAGGCTACGAGCAGTACTTC; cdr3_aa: CASGAGLLGYEQYF
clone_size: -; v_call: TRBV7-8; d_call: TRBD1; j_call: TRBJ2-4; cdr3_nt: TGTGCCAGCAGCTCGGGACAGGGGCAAGTCATTCAGTACTTC; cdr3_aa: CASSSGQGQVIQYF
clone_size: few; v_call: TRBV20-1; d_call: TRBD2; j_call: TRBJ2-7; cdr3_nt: TGCAGTGCTAGAGGGGAGCGGGGGAACACCTACGAGCAGTACTTC; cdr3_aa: CSARGERGNTYEQYF
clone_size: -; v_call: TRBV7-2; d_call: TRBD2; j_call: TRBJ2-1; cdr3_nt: TGTGCCAGCAGCTTACAAGCGGGGGCCACCTACAATGAGCAGTTCTTC; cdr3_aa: CASSLQAGATYNEQFF
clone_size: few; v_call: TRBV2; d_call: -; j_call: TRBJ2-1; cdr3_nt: TGTGCCAGCAGTGTCGCAGGGATCTACAATGAGCAGTTCTTC; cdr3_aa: CASSVAGIYNEQFF
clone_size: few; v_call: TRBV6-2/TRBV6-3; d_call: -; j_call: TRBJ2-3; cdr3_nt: TGTGCCAGCAGTCTCAGGACCGCAGATACGCAGTATTTT; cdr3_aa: CASSLRTADTQYF
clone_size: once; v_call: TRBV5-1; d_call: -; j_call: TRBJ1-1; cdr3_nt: TGCGCCAGCAGCTTTGGCACCCAGGGTGAAGCTTTCTTT; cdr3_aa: CASSFGTQGEAFF
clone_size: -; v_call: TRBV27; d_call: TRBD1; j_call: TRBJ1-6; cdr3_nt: TGTGCCAGCAGTTTATCGCGGGGACAGGGGACTGGGTCACCCCTCCACTTT; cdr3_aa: CASSLSRGQGTGSPLHF
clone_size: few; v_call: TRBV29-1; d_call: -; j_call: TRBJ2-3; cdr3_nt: TGCAGCGTTACAGCGGGTTCCAGCACAGATACGCAGTATTTT; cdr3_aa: CSVTAGSSTDTQYF
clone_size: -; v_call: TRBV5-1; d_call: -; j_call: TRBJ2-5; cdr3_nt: TGCGCCAGCAGCTTCGACGGACTTACCAAAGAGACCCAGTACTTC; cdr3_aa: CASSFDGLTKETQYF
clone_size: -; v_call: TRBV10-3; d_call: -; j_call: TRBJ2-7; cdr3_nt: TGTGCCATCAGTGAGGGTGCACAGAGCTCCTACGAGCAGTACTTC; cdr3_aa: CAISEGAQSSYEQYF
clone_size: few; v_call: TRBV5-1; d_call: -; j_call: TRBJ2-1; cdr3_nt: TGCGCCAGCAGCTCGGGACTGCGAGACTACAATGAGCAGTTCTTC; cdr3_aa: CASSSGLRDYNEQFF
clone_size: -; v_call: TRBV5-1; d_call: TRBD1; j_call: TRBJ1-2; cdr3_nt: TGCGCCAGCGGTCGACAGGGGGCCTGGGATGGCTACACCTTC; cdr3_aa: CASGRQGAWDGYTF
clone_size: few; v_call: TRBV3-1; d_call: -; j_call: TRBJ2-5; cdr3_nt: TGTGCCAGCAGCCAAGGCCGCACCCAAGAGACCCAGTACTTC; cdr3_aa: CASSQGRTQETQYF
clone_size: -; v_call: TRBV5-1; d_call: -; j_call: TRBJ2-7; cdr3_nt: TGCGCCAGCAGCTCCCGCCTCGACGAGCAGTACTTC; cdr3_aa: CASSSRLDEQYF
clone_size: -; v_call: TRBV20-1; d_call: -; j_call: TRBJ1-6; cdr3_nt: TGCAGTGCTAGAGTTGGGACAAGCTCCTATAATTCACCCCTCCACTTT; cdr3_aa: CSARVGTSSYNSPLHF
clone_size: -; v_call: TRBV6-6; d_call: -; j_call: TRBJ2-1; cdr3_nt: TGTGCCAGCAGCAGGGTGGATAATGAGCAGTTCTTC; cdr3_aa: CASSRVDNEQFF
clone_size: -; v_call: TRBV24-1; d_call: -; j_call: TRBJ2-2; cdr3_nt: TGTGCCACCGAGGGACCATCGAACACCGGGGAGCTGTTTTTT; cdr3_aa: CATEGPSNTGELFF
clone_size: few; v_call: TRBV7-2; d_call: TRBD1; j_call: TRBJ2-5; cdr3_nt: TGTGCCAGCAGCCCAAGGGACAGGGGACAAGAGACCCAGTACTTC; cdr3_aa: CASSPRDRGQETQYF
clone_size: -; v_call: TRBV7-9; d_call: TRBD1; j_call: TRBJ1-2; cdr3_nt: TGTGCCAGCAGCTTAGTCCAGGGGGCCGACGGCTACACCTTC; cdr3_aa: CASSLVQGADGYTF
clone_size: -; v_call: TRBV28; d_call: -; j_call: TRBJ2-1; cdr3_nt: TGTGCCAGCAGTTTCAGGAACAATGAGCAGTTCTTC; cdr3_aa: CASSFRNNEQFF
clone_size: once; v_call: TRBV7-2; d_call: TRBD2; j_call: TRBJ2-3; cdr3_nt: TGTGCCAGCAGCGAGGGAGGGGAAAGGGCAGATACGCAGTATTTT; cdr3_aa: CASSEGGERADTQYF
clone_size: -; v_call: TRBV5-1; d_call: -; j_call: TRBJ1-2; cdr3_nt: TGCGCCAGCAGCTTGGGGGCAGGGACTAACTATGGCTACACCTTC; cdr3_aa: CASSLGAGTNYGYTF
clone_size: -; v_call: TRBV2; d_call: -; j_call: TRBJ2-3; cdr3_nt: TGTGCCAGCAGTTCTCAGATGGGTACGCAGTATTTT; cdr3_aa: CASSSQMGTQYF
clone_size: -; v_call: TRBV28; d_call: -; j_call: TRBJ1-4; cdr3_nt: TGTGCCAGCAGTCCACCGGGACCTTCAAGGGAAAAACTGTTTTTT; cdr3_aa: CASSPPGPSREKLFF
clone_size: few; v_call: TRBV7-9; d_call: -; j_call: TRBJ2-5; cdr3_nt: TGTGCCAGCAGCTTAGCCATCGTAGAGACCCAGTACTTC; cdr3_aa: CASSLAIVETQYF
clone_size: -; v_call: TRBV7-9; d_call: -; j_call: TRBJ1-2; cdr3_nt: TGTGCCAGCAGCTTAGCTCCCGGGACGGGCGGCTACACCTTC; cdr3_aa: CASSLAPGTGGYTF
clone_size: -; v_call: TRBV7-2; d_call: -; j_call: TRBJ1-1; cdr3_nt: TGTGCCAGCAGTTCGGTAGGGTACACTGAAGCTTTCTTT; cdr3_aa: CASSSVGYTEAFF
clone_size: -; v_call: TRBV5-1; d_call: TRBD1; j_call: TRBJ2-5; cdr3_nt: TGCGCCAGCAGCATAAGACAGGGCCAAGAGACCCAGTACTTC; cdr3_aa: CASSIRQGQETQYF
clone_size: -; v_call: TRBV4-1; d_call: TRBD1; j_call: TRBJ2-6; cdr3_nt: TGCGCCAGCAGCCATGGACAGGGTGGTTCCGGGGCCAACGTCCTGACTTTC; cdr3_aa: CASSHGQGGSGANVLTF
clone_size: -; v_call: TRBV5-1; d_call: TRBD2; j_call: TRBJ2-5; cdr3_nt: TGCGCCAGCAGCTCCCTGACTAGCGGGGGGGCGGAGACCCAGTACTTC; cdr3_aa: CASSSLTSGGAETQYF
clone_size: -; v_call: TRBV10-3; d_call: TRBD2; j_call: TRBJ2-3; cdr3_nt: TGTGCCATCAGTGAGTCGACTAGCGGGGTATCAGATACGCAGTATTTT; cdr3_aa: CAISESTSGVSDTQYF
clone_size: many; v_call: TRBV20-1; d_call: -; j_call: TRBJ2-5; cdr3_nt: TGCAGTGCTATCCTGTCAGGGGAGACCCAGTACTTC; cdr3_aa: CSAILSGETQYF
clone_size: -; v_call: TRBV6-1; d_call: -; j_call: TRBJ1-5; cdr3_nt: TGTGCCAGCGAACTGGGACATCTTAGCAATCAGCCCCAGCATTTT; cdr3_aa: CASELGHLSNQPQHF
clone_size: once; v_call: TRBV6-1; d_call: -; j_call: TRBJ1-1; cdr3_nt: TGTGCCAGCAGTGTCAGGGGCGGGAACACTGAAGCTTTCTTT; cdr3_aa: CASSVRGGNTEAFF
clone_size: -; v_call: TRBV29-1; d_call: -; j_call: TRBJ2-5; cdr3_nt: TGCAGCGTCAGGGGGGCCGGGGAGACCCAGTACTTC; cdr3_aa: CSVRGAGETQYF
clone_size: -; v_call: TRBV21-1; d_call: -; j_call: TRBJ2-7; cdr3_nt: TGTGCCAGCAGCAACCGGACAGCCGCGAACGAGCAGTACTTC; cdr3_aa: CASSNRTAANEQYF
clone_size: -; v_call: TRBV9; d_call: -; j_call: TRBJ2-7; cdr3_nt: TGTGCCAGCAGCGTAGATACAGGGAGCTCCTACGAGCAGTACTTC; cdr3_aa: CASSVDTGSSYEQYF